A selection of T cell receptor beta chains follows, all from one sample in a study of cytomegalovirus exposure and HLA in healthy donors. Assay used: immunoSEQ multiplex PCR; TCRdb lists only in-frame clones, some missing. Counted here are around 82,000 clones, about four fifths occurring once; the ten biggest clones make up around 5.1%. The sequencing input was PBMCs. The receptors shown here come from a male donor in good health and CMV-seropositive. CDR3s leave out the opening cysteine and the closing phenylalanine or tryptophan. The order of the fields is V gene, J gene, clone size, CDR3 protein. The size field is filled for only some rows; it gives once, few, many or a size class.

v_gene: TRBV9; j_gene: TRBJ2-1; abundance: .; CDR3aa: ASSDQAGSIQSYNEQF
v_gene: TRBV21-1; j_gene: TRBJ1-2; abundance: .; CDR3aa: ASSKNRVMEQPTGDSTPRESYT
v_gene: TRBV5-1; j_gene: TRBJ2-7; abundance: .; CDR3aa: ASSLWTGGIDEQY
v_gene: TRBV15; j_gene: TRBJ2-7; abundance: once; CDR3aa: ATSSTGAISYEQY
v_gene: TRBV5-5; j_gene: TRBJ2-5; abundance: .; CDR3aa: ASSFGGGETQY
v_gene: TRBV20-1; j_gene: TRBJ2-5; abundance: .; CDR3aa: SAGPETQY
v_gene: TRBV25-1; j_gene: TRBJ1-2; abundance: .; CDR3aa: ASRGDSGGYGYT
v_gene: TRBV28; j_gene: TRBJ1-3; abundance: once; CDR3aa: ASSLWPYVSDTPSGNTIY
v_gene: TRBV11-2; j_gene: TRBJ2-2; abundance: .; CDR3aa: ASSFLLSQELF
v_gene: TRBV25-1; j_gene: TRBJ1-2; abundance: .; CDR3aa: ASSRTDLQRGYT
v_gene: TRBV20-1; j_gene: TRBJ1-1; abundance: .; CDR3aa: SALDTEAF
v_gene: TRBV19; j_gene: TRBJ2-1; abundance: .; CDR3aa: ASRRDRGYLYNEQF
v_gene: TRBV19; j_gene: TRBJ2-6; abundance: few; CDR3aa: ASSPRGQGANVLT
v_gene: TRBV5-1; j_gene: TRBJ2-7; abundance: few; CDR3aa: ASSQGQYEQY
v_gene: TRBV2; j_gene: TRBJ1-1; abundance: .; CDR3aa: ASSEAVLGLESTEAF
v_gene: TRBV6-5; j_gene: TRBJ2-3; abundance: once; CDR3aa: ASSSGGDTQY
v_gene: TRBV7-8; j_gene: .; abundance: few; CDR3aa: ASSLVSGGVYEQY
v_gene: TRBV6-5; j_gene: TRBJ1-2; abundance: .; CDR3aa: ASSFLGGDYGYT
v_gene: TRBV7-2; j_gene: TRBJ1-5; abundance: .; CDR3aa: ASSLVGPGSNQPQH
v_gene: TRBV7-2; j_gene: TRBJ1-5; abundance: .; CDR3aa: ASSWTGVQPQH
v_gene: TRBV5-1; j_gene: TRBJ1-1; abundance: .; CDR3aa: ASSATGNTEAF
v_gene: TRBV6-5; j_gene: TRBJ1-1; abundance: .; CDR3aa: ASSFTGVAF
v_gene: TRBV29-1; j_gene: TRBJ2-3; abundance: .; CDR3aa: SVGGRTTDTQY
v_gene: TRBV5-1; j_gene: TRBJ1-1; abundance: few; CDR3aa: ASSFTGITEAF
v_gene: TRBV5-5; j_gene: TRBJ2-3; abundance: .; CDR3aa: ASSLGGGTDTQY
v_gene: TRBV4-2; j_gene: TRBJ2-7; abundance: .; CDR3aa: ASSQEPADSHYEQY
v_gene: TRBV27; j_gene: TRBJ2-3; abundance: .; CDR3aa: ASCVRGTDTQY
v_gene: TRBV7-9; j_gene: TRBJ2-5; abundance: .; CDR3aa: ASSLVGAAQY
v_gene: TRBV19; j_gene: TRBJ1-1; abundance: .; CDR3aa: ASSSPVRGGVWDTEAF
v_gene: TRBV27; j_gene: TRBJ2-7; abundance: .; CDR3aa: ASRSRGGGLNEQY
v_gene: TRBV19; j_gene: TRBJ1-2; abundance: .; CDR3aa: ASTIGGAYGYT
v_gene: TRBV18; j_gene: TRBJ1-3; abundance: .; CDR3aa: ASSPPNSSGNTIY
v_gene: TRBV5-1; j_gene: TRBJ2-5; abundance: .; CDR3aa: ASSTPSGGLGGFETQY
v_gene: TRBV5-1; j_gene: TRBJ2-3; abundance: .; CDR3aa: ASSRGQGGDTQY
v_gene: TRBV7-8; j_gene: TRBJ2-7; abundance: .; CDR3aa: ASSGGTGGGNIEQY
v_gene: TRBV11-2; j_gene: TRBJ2-7; abundance: .; CDR3aa: ASSRDRDEQY
v_gene: TRBV7-9; j_gene: TRBJ1-1; abundance: few; CDR3aa: ASTPGRSTEAF
v_gene: TRBV7-9; j_gene: TRBJ1-5; abundance: .; CDR3aa: ASSPLQGPYQPQH
v_gene: TRBV4-2; j_gene: TRBJ1-5; abundance: .; CDR3aa: ASSHDTGGNQPQH
v_gene: TRBV4-2; j_gene: TRBJ1-2; abundance: .; CDR3aa: ASSQAGTGGDYGYT
v_gene: TRBV6-1; j_gene: TRBJ2-5; abundance: .; CDR3aa: ASSEQTYQETQY
v_gene: TRBV5-1; j_gene: TRBJ1-2; abundance: .; CDR3aa: ASSLDEGFDGYT
v_gene: TRBV7-9; j_gene: TRBJ1-5; abundance: .; CDR3aa: ASGPGNQPQH
v_gene: TRBV28; j_gene: TRBJ2-4; abundance: .; CDR3aa: ASRPPGGKNIQY
v_gene: TRBV5-4; j_gene: TRBJ2-3; abundance: .; CDR3aa: ASSFRGLGDTQY
v_gene: TRBV6-5; j_gene: TRBJ1-6; abundance: .; CDR3aa: ASRTTGTGNSPLH
v_gene: TRBV6-9; j_gene: TRBJ2-7; abundance: .; CDR3aa: AAYWPTGAYEQY
v_gene: TRBV28; j_gene: TRBJ1-5; abundance: few; CDR3aa: ASKFLTGLAGNQPQH
v_gene: TRBV2; j_gene: TRBJ1-4; abundance: few; CDR3aa: ASSETAGSNEKLF